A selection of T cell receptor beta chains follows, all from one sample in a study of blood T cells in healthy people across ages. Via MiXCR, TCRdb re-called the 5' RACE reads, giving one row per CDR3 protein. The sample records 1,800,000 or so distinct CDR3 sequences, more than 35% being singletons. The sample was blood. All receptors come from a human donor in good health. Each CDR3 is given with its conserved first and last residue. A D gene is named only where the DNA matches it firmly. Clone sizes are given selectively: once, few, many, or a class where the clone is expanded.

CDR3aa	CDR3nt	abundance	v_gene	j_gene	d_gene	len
CSAGVTNEKLFF	TGCAGTGCGGGGGTCACTAATGAAAAACTGTTTTTT	few	TRBV20-1	TRBJ1-4	-	12
CASLQGLFSYTF	TGTGCCAGCTTACAGGGTTTGTTTAGCTACACCTTC	few	TRBV18	TRBJ1-2	-	12
CASSPRWGGDGYTF	TGCGCCAGCAGCCCACGTTGGGGGGGAGATGGCTACACCTTC	few	TRBV5-1	TRBJ1-2	-	14
CASSYKVIMLVEQYF	TGTGCCAGCAGTTACAAGGTCATCATGCTAGTCGAGCAGTACTTC	few	TRBV6-2/TRBV6-3	TRBJ2-7	-	15
CASSLAFGGYQETQYF	TGTGCCAGCAGCTTAGCCTTCGGAGGTTACCAAGAGACCCAGTACTTC	-	TRBV7-2	TRBJ2-5	-	16
CASSVGQTYNEQFF	TGTGCCAGCAGCGTAGGCCAGACCTACAATGAGCAGTTCTTC	-	TRBV9	TRBJ2-1	-	14
CASSTLSGPQGRETQYF	TGTGCCAGCAGCACGTTGTCGGGCCCACAGGGGAGGGAGACCCAGTACTTC	few	TRBV5-6	TRBJ2-5	-	17
CASSSQAPHEQYF	TGTGCCAGCAGTTCACAGGCCCCCCACGAGCAGTACTTC	-	TRBV28	TRBJ2-7	-	13
CASSFEGRSPNYGYTF	TGTGCCAGCAGTTTTGAGGGTAGGTCCCCTAACTATGGCTACACCTTC	-	TRBV12-3/TRBV12-4	TRBJ1-2	-	16
CASSSGFGNTEAFF	TGTGCCAGCAGCTCGGGCTTCGGGAACACTGAAGCTTTCTTT	few	TRBV7-9	TRBJ1-1	-	14
CASNFIGQGAYEQYF	TGTGCCAGCAATTTCATTGGACAGGGGGCTTACGAGCAGTACTTC	-	TRBV28	TRBJ2-7	TRBD1	15
CSVEGVGTESTEAFF	TGCAGCGTTGAGGGAGTCGGGACAGAGAGCACTGAAGCTTTCTTT	-	TRBV29-1	TRBJ1-1	TRBD1	15
CASSFRGSQPQHF	TGTGCCAGCAGTTTCAGGGGGTCTCAGCCCCAGCATTTT	few	TRBV28	TRBJ1-5	TRBD1	13
CSCTGNTEAFF	TGTAGTTGCACAGGGAACACTGAAGCTTTCTTT	-	TRBV20-1	TRBJ1-1	-	11
CSAFPAQGVNTEAFF	TGCAGTGCTTTCCCCGCGCAGGGGGTGAACACTGAAGCTTTCTTT	-	TRBV20-1	TRBJ1-1	TRBD1	15
CASSLVAGGRQETQYF	TGCGCCAGCAGCTTGGTGGCAGGGGGCCGGCAAGAGACCCAGTACTTC	many	TRBV7-2	TRBJ2-5	TRBD1	16
CASSLFTGTGESEVDEQYF	TGTGCCAGCAGTTTATTCACCGGGACAGGGGAAAGTGAAGTTGACGAGCAGTACTTC	few	TRBV28	TRBJ2-7	TRBD1	19
CASSYSMASYNEQFF	TGTGCCAGCAGTTACTCGATGGCCTCCTACAATGAGCAGTTCTTC	many	TRBV6-5	TRBJ2-1	-	15
CASSRGSDDQPQHF	TGTGCCAGCAGTCGTGGCAGCGACGATCAGCCCCAGCATTTT	few	TRBV28	TRBJ1-5	-	14
CATSERQAYGYTF	TGTGCCACCAGTGAACGACAGGCCTATGGCTACACCTTC	-	TRBV24-1	TRBJ1-2	-	13
CASSQGARIANVLTF	TGTGCCAGCAGTCAGGGGGCGAGGATAGCCAACGTCCTGACTTTC	-	TRBV12-3/TRBV12-4	TRBJ2-6	TRBD1	15
CSARDIWLANSPLHF	TGCAGTGCTAGAGATATTTGGCTGGCGAATTCACCCCTCCACTTT	once	TRBV20-1	TRBJ1-6	-	15
CATSEPLGGGSTDTQYF	TGTGCCACCAGTGAGCCATTAGGAGGGGGAAGCACAGATACGCAGTATTTT	-	TRBV24-1	TRBJ2-3	-	17
CASSLGWEDYSYEQYF	TGTGCCAGCAGTTTGGGTTGGGAGGATTACTCCTACGAGCAGTACTTC	many	TRBV28	TRBJ2-7	-	16
CASSPRQGVNEQFF	TGTGCCAGCAGTCCCCGACAGGGGGTCAATGAGCAGTTCTTC	few	TRBV11-1	TRBJ2-1	TRBD1	14
CASSPSQGETQYF	TGTGCCAGCAGCCCTAGCCAGGGAGAGACCCAGTACTTC	once	TRBV11-2	TRBJ2-5	-	13
CSVDEGTDTQYF	TGCAGCGTTGATGAGGGCACAGATACGCAGTATTTT	many	TRBV29-1	TRBJ2-3	-	12
CASSTGGGDPNEQFF	TGTGCCAGCAGCACAGGCGGGGGGGATCCCAATGAGCAGTTCTTC	-	TRBV13	TRBJ2-1	TRBD2	15
CSVDPLPRALGADTQYF	TGCAGCGTTGACCCTCTCCCCAGGGCGTTGGGGGCAGATACGCAGTATTTT	-	TRBV29-1	TRBJ2-3	-	17
CASSPRERYEQYF	TGTGCCAGCAGCCCCCGGGAGCGCTACGAGCAGTACTTC	-	TRBV13	TRBJ2-7	-	13
CASSSPKGTAHNEQFF	TGTGCCAGCAGTTCCCCGAAAGGGACAGCTCACAATGAGCAGTTCTTC	few	TRBV28	TRBJ2-1	TRBD1	16
CASSVGRVNNEQFF	TGTGCCAGCAGCGTAGGCAGGGTTAACAATGAGCAGTTCTTC	-	TRBV9	TRBJ2-1	-	14
CASSQKQGPYGYTF	TGCGCCAGCAGCCAAAAACAGGGGCCCTATGGCTACACCTTC	-	TRBV4-3	TRBJ1-2	TRBD1	14
CAWRTGWYGELFF	TGTGCCTGGAGGACAGGATGGTACGGGGAGCTGTTTTTT	-	TRBV30	TRBJ2-2	-	13
CASSTVGTGVYEQYF	TGTGCCAGCAGTACGGTAGGGACAGGGGTCTACGAGCAGTACTTC	-	TRBV27	TRBJ2-7	TRBD1	15
CAGSAQDFTDTQYF	TGCGCCGGCAGCGCGCAGGATTTCACAGATACGCAGTATTTT	-	TRBV5-1	TRBJ2-3	-	14
CASSPGTVNEQFF	TGTGCCAGCAGCCCCGGGACAGTCAATGAGCAGTTCTTC	few	TRBV7-6	TRBJ2-1	TRBD1	13
CASSVAADAQMGEQYF	TGTGCCAGCAGCGTAGCGGCGGACGCCCAAATGGGCGAGCAGTACTTC	-	TRBV9	TRBJ2-7	-	16
CASSQVAGQAYYEQYF	TGTGCCAGCAGCCAAGTGGCGGGACAGGCCTACTACGAGCAGTACTTC	-	TRBV4-2	TRBJ2-7	TRBD1	16